Listed below are T cell receptor beta chains from one sample, sequenced in a study of blood T cell repertoires in COVID-19. TCRdb keeps only in-frame clones here, not all; method: immunoSEQ multiplex PCR. Here the sample spans 200,000 to 300,000 clones, around 84% being singletons. Sequenced material: peripheral blood. The source of these receptors is a woman aged 55-69 years with COVID-19, enrolled during active disease. The CDR3 runs from the conserved cysteine through the conserved F or W. The D gene is left open where the match is weak. The size entry is marked missing in some rows and otherwise reads once, few, many or a size class.

clone_size: .; d_call: .; j_call: TRBJ2-7; v_call: TRBV29-1; cdr3_nt: TGCAGCGTTTCGTCAGGGTACGAGCAGTACTTC; cdr3_aa: CSVSSGYEQYF
clone_size: .; d_call: TRBD1; j_call: TRBJ2-4; v_call: TRBV14; cdr3_nt: TGTGCCAGCAGCCTAACTACAGGGGGCGCGAACATTCAGTACTTC; cdr3_aa: CASSLTTGGANIQYF
clone_size: .; d_call: .; j_call: TRBJ1-4; v_call: TRBV5-4; cdr3_nt: TGTGCCAGCAGCTTGGGGGCAGGTCTTAATGAAAAACTGTTTTTT; cdr3_aa: CASSLGAGLNEKLFF
clone_size: .; d_call: .; j_call: TRBJ1-1; v_call: TRBV29-1; cdr3_nt: TGCAGCGTTGTGGGGCAGCTCATGAACACTGAAGCTTTCTTT; cdr3_aa: CSVVGQLMNTEAFF
clone_size: .; d_call: .; j_call: TRBJ2-3; v_call: TRBV27; cdr3_nt: TGTGCCAGCAGTTTATCGCGGGGTAGCACAGATACGCAGTATTTT; cdr3_aa: CASSLSRGSTDTQYF
clone_size: .; d_call: .; j_call: TRBJ1-5; v_call: TRBV30; cdr3_nt: TGTGCCTGGAGTGTACGGGTAGGTCAGCCCCAGCATTTT; cdr3_aa: CAWSVRVGQPQHF
clone_size: .; d_call: TRBD1; j_call: TRBJ1-2; v_call: TRBV24-1; cdr3_nt: TGTGCCACCAGCCCCTCGGACAGGGGGTTCCCTTATGGCTACACCTTC; cdr3_aa: CATSPSDRGFPYGYTF
clone_size: .; d_call: TRBD2; j_call: TRBJ2-3; v_call: TRBV29-1; cdr3_nt: TGCAGCGTTGAGGTGGCTAGCGGGCCAGTGGCGCAGTATTTT; cdr3_aa: CSVEVASGPVAQYF
clone_size: .; d_call: .; j_call: TRBJ2-3; v_call: TRBV2; cdr3_nt: TGTGCCAGCAGTGAAGTGGGGGGGGCTTTAGATACGCAGTATTTT; cdr3_aa: CASSEVGGALDTQYF
clone_size: once; d_call: .; j_call: TRBJ1-2; v_call: TRBV4-2; cdr3_nt: TGTGCCAGCAGCCAAACTTTACAGGCGAACTATGGCTACACCTTC; cdr3_aa: CASSQTLQANYGYTF
clone_size: .; d_call: TRBD1; j_call: TRBJ2-5; v_call: TRBV19; cdr3_nt: TGTGCCAGTAGAGATCTTACAGGGGGCGCGGAGACCCAGTACTTC; cdr3_aa: CASRDLTGGAETQYF
clone_size: .; d_call: TRBD1; j_call: TRBJ2-3; v_call: TRBV20-1; cdr3_nt: TGCAGTGCTAGTGGACAGGGGTCGACAGATACGCAGTATTTT; cdr3_aa: CSASGQGSTDTQYF
clone_size: .; d_call: .; j_call: TRBJ1-2; v_call: TRBV5-1; cdr3_nt: TGCGCCAGCGGGGGCCATGAGGGTGCTGGCTACACCTTC; cdr3_aa: CASGGHEGAGYTF
clone_size: .; d_call: .; j_call: TRBJ1-3; v_call: TRBV2; cdr3_nt: TGTGCCAGCAGCATTGAGAGCTCTGGAAACACCATATATTTT; cdr3_aa: CASSIESSGNTIYF
clone_size: many; d_call: .; j_call: TRBJ1-1; v_call: TRBV9; cdr3_nt: TGTGCCAGCAGCGTAGAAGACACTAACACTGAAGCTTTCTTT; cdr3_aa: CASSVEDTNTEAFF
clone_size: .; d_call: TRBD1; j_call: TRBJ1-6; v_call: TRBV27; cdr3_nt: TGTGCCAGCAGGAAGGTACAGGGGGCCTATTCACCCCTCCACTTT; cdr3_aa: CASRKVQGAYSPLHF
clone_size: .; d_call: TRBD1; j_call: TRBJ2-2; v_call: TRBV7-3; cdr3_nt: TGTGCCAGCAGCTGGACAGGTACCGGCACCGGGGAGCTGTTTTTT; cdr3_aa: CASSWTGTGTGELFF
clone_size: .; d_call: TRBD2; j_call: TRBJ2-1; v_call: TRBV20-1; cdr3_nt: TGCAGTGCTAGTTCGCGCGGGAGGGACAATGAGCAGTTCTTC; cdr3_aa: CSASSRGRDNEQFF
clone_size: .; d_call: TRBD1; j_call: TRBJ1-5; v_call: TRBV5-1; cdr3_nt: TGCGCCAGCAGCTTGGGGGACAGAAACAATCAGCCCCAGCATTTT; cdr3_aa: CASSLGDRNNQPQHF
clone_size: .; d_call: .; j_call: TRBJ1-4; v_call: TRBV28; cdr3_nt: TGTGCCAGCAGTTTAGTTTACGAACTACACGGAAATGAAAAACTGTTTTTT; cdr3_aa: CASSLVYELHGNEKLFF
clone_size: few; d_call: .; j_call: TRBJ2-2; v_call: TRBV4-3; cdr3_nt: TGCGCCAGCAGCGGAGGGTTGAACACCGGGGAGCTGTTTTTT; cdr3_aa: CASSGGLNTGELFF
clone_size: few; d_call: TRBD2; j_call: TRBJ2-1; v_call: TRBV6-4; cdr3_nt: TGTGCCAGCAGTGCAGAGGGACTAGCGGGAGGGTATGAGCAGTTCTTC; cdr3_aa: CASSAEGLAGGYEQFF
clone_size: .; d_call: TRBD1; j_call: TRBJ1-5; v_call: TRBV6-2/TRBV6-3; cdr3_nt: TGTGCCAGCAGTAAAGGGACAGGGGGAAAGAATCAGCCCCAGCATTTT; cdr3_aa: CASSKGTGGKNQPQHF
clone_size: .; d_call: TRBD2; j_call: TRBJ2-5; v_call: TRBV18; cdr3_nt: TGTGCCAGCTCACCTGGGACAGCGGGACTAGCGGCCAAGGAGACCCAGTACTTC; cdr3_aa: CASSPGTAGLAAKETQYF
clone_size: .; d_call: .; j_call: TRBJ2-5; v_call: TRBV24-1; cdr3_nt: TGTGCCACCAGTGACCGGCGAGGGTTAGAGACCCAGTACTTC; cdr3_aa: CATSDRRGLETQYF
clone_size: few; d_call: TRBD2; j_call: TRBJ2-1; v_call: TRBV28; cdr3_nt: TGTGCCAGCAGCCGAGCGGGAGTATCCAATGAGCAGTTCTTC; cdr3_aa: CASSRAGVSNEQFF
clone_size: .; d_call: .; j_call: TRBJ2-3; v_call: TRBV10-3; cdr3_nt: TGTGCCATCAGGGGCCCCAACGAGGGAGCATCTAGCACAGATACGCAGTATTTT; cdr3_aa: CAIRGPNEGASSTDTQYF
clone_size: once; d_call: .; j_call: TRBJ2-1; v_call: TRBV7-9; cdr3_nt: TGTGCCACCCCAGGAGCGGTTGGTAATGAGCAGTTCTTC; cdr3_aa: CATPGAVGNEQFF
clone_size: .; d_call: .; j_call: TRBJ2-4; v_call: TRBV19; cdr3_nt: TGTGCCAGTAGTATTAGGACAGCACAGGTCGACATTCAGTACTTC; cdr3_aa: CASSIRTAQVDIQYF
clone_size: .; d_call: TRBD2; j_call: TRBJ2-3; v_call: TRBV7-9; cdr3_nt: TGTGCCAGCAGCATTCTAGCGGGAGGGTTCACAGATACGCAGTATTTT; cdr3_aa: CASSILAGGFTDTQYF
clone_size: .; d_call: TRBD2; j_call: TRBJ2-2; v_call: TRBV6-1; cdr3_nt: TGTGCCAGCAGTGAAGCGCTCGGCGGGAGGGCCCACGGGGAGCTGTTTTTT; cdr3_aa: CASSEALGGRAHGELFF
clone_size: .; d_call: .; j_call: TRBJ1-1; v_call: TRBV12-3/TRBV12-4; cdr3_nt: TGTGCCAGCAGTTTATCAGTGAACACTGAAGCTTTCTTT; cdr3_aa: CASSLSVNTEAFF
clone_size: few; d_call: TRBD2; j_call: TRBJ2-1; v_call: TRBV9; cdr3_nt: TGTGCCAGCAGCCCAAATAGCGGGGATAAGTACAATGAGCAGTTCTTC; cdr3_aa: CASSPNSGDKYNEQFF
clone_size: .; d_call: TRBD2; j_call: TRBJ2-5; v_call: TRBV28; cdr3_nt: TGTGCCACCGTCTTGGGGGGGGAAGAGACCCAGTACTTC; cdr3_aa: CATVLGGEETQYF